This TCR beta chain is from a study of blood T cell repertoires in COVID-19. Study members were between about 18 and 100 years old and lived in 25 or so US regions. Donors in Cohort 3 counted as recovered after two negative PCRs, clearance, or symptom resolution. The CDR3 covers 15 residues. Germline CDR1 and CDR2: SGHTA and FQGNSA. The trim removed 5 bases at V and 6 bases at J, leaving 10 bases unmatched. In the original processing: The authors estimated nucleated cell counts from reference gene primer amplification. The protocol was immunoSEQ multiplex PCR, while the TCRdb copy is restricted to in-frame clones and leaves out a portion. V and J calls and clone size are given by that table; D and trimming were obtained from the DNA. The sample records 150,000 to 200,000 clones, approximately 88% being singletons.

This TCR derives from a woman aged 55-70 years who had recovered from COVID-19. This chain uses TRBV7-2 with TRBJ1-1; TRBD1 aligns across 9 bases. The sample consisted of PBMCs or T cells enriched from blood (not recorded which). The CDR3 loop is CASSRQTGGLPEAFF. CDR3 sequence (DNA): TGTGCCAGCAGCCGTCAGACAGGGGGTCTTCCTGAAGCTTTCTTT. Full variable domain (rest looked up from reference TRBV7-2 and TRBJ1-1): GAGVSQSPSNKVTEKGKDVELRCDPISGHTALYWYRQSLGQGLEFLIYFQGNSAPDKSGLPSDRFSAERTGGSVSTLTIQRTQQEDSAVYLCASSRQTGGLPEAFFGQGTRLTVV.